This TCR beta chain is drawn from a study of shared clonotypes between healthy human individuals (dated by TCRdb to the early 2020s). Study-level background: Three men and a couple of women, aged 18 to 49 years, made up the cohort. For each donor, three plates each were used for CD4 naive and CD4 memory, two plates were used for CD8 naive, and one plate was used for CD8 memory. The study deeply sequenced blood TCR repertoires of several healthy adults to estimate repertoire size and the extent of clonotype sharing between individuals. Different laboratories and diverse techniques were used to prepare libraries and sequence TCR repertoires, to increase sequencing depth and limit assay-specific biases. Between about 0.94 and 8.9 billion PBMCs per donor were obtained by leukapheresis. Here is what the overall study found, with its caveats: Sampling was restricted to blood, and TCR repertoires in tissue are likely to differ from TCR repertoires in blood. Across several donors, approximately 4.6% of naive CD4, approximately 3.6% of naive CD8, approximately 2.5% of memory CD4, and under 0.45% of memory CD8 clonotypes were shared. Higher generation probabilities were observed for clonotypes shared by all four sorted-subset donors than for non-shared clonotypes. Based on pairwise subsampling, the degree of clonotype sharing among donors was expected to be affected by sequencing depth. Larger estimated clonotype richness was generally found for naive subsets than for memory subsets. Incomplete sequencing was indicated by rarefaction of sorted-subset datasets, despite the large sequencing depth. Because the study included a small number of donors, the genetic and exposure-history diversity represented was limited.

In regard to this clone: The target of this receptor is not known. No much larger clone exists at a distance of one base, and base qualities are not known. Other DNA variants within this sample encode the same CDR3.

The CDR3 covers 13 residues, taking in both the cysteine and the phenylalanine. The kept DNA is CDR3 alone, 39 bases in frame from the first base. In the germline V gene, CDR1 corresponds to SGHRS and CDR2 to YFSETQ. V sheds 1 base and J sheds 4 bases, leaving 6 bases between their ends. Healthy HIV-negative adults with no recently reported acute infections or vaccinations were included as donors. Every donor was a Caucasian adult residing in Nashville, Tennessee, USA. Magnetic negative selection was used to enrich CD4+ T cells, after which naive cells were positively selected on CD45RA and the negative fraction became the memory subset. After blood collection by leukapheresis, PBMCs were isolated using Ficoll-Histopaque density gradient centrifugation and then cryopreserved in the vapor phase of liquid nitrogen. Purity and quantity of every magnetically sorted T cell population were checked by analytical flow cytometry. Genomic DNA was isolated from each sorted fraction and quantified by UV absorbance on a Nanodrop 2000c.

TCR CDR3 regions were amplified from genomic DNA by multiplex PCR using the deep immunoSEQ assay. Extracted genomic DNA from each cell subset was distributed evenly across all wells of several immunoSEQ 96-well plates, and each plate was treated as a replicate. For sorted subsets, each replicate PCR was loaded with around 220 ng genomic DNA, equivalent to 30,000 to 35,000 T cell genomes. Purified libraries were quantified with a Qubit 3.0 fluorometer, sized on a Bioanalyzer 2100, and re-quantified with the KAPA Library Quantification kit. Every immunoSEQ 96-well plate was sequenced on a dedicated single-read 150-cycle Illumina NextSeq 550 flow cell. As for the original processing: Because the immunoSEQ output held only junctional sequences and lacked quality scores, the filtering could not match the filtering applied to full-length reads. Sequences were annotated with PyIR, a Python wrapper for IgBLAST v1.9, using IMGT germline references to assign V/J genes and CDR3. Any read was removed if the V/J assignment was weak (E-value above 1e-6), the CDR3 was missing, or the read contained stop codons, out-of-frame junctions, or ambiguous translated residues. A V3J clonotype was defined by an identical inferred V gene, J gene, and CDR3 amino acid sequence. The percentage overlap between two repertoires was calculated by dividing the number of shared unique clonotypes by the size of the smaller repertoire. Repertoire richness was assessed with RTK rarefaction, the Chao1 estimator, and Recon v2.1 estimates of unobserved clonotypes. Generation probabilities were computed with OLGA for all TCRbeta clonotypes obtained by the gDNA method from several donors. Not all clones reach the TCRdb copy of this immuneACCESS table, which keeps in-frame sequences only. Checked studies attribute under half of the gap to unresolved V genes and leave the rest unexplained. That table supplies the V and J calls and clone size; D and trimming were determined from the DNA. Within this sample are 550,000 to 700,000 clones, with 60% to 75% of them counted one time only. The ten largest clones capture roughly 1.9% of the sample.

The sequence derives from a woman aged 25 to 39 in good health. The chain was built from TRBV5-1 and TRBJ1-5, with the D gene uncertain. Sequencing was performed on memory CD4+ T cells sorted from blood. Reading the label with the study, this specimen's cell subset or site is: CD45RA-negative fraction. Here the CDR3 is given as CASSLSGNQPQHF. The DNA sequence is as follows: TGCGCCAGCAGCTTGTCAGGAAATCAGCCCCAGCATTTT.